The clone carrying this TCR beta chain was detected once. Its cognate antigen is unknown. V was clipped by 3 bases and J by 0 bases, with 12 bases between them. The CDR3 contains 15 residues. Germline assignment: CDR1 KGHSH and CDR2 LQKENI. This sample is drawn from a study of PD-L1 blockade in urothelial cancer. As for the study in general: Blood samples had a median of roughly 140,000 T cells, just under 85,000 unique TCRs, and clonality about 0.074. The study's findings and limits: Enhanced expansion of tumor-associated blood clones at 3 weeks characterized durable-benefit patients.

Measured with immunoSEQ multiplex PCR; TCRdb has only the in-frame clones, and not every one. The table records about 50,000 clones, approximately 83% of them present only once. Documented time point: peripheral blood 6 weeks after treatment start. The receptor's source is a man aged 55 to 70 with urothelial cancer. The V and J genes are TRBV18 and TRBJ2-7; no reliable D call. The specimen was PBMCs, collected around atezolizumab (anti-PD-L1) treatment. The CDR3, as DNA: TGTGCCAGCTCACCGGGCCTCTCCTCCTCCTACGAGCAGTACTTC. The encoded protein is CASSPGLSSSYEQYF.